Each of the 31 T cell receptor beta chains below was sequenced from the same sample in a study of control samples from healthy donors and cancer patients. Method: immunoSEQ multiplex PCR; TCRdb's copy keeps in-frame clones and lacks some. The sample consists of 120,000 to 150,000 clones, 93% of them appearing once. The sequencing input was blood. The receptors stem from a man younger than 35 in good health.

The chain employs TRBV19 and TRBJ2-6; no firm D call. The V gene lost 3 bases and the J gene lost 4 bases, with 10 bases spanning the gap. The germline V gene has CDR1 LNHDA and CDR2 SQIVND (reference sequence). The CDR3 spans 15 residues. The CDR3 DNA is TGTGCCAGTAGTATCGCGGCACGAGGGGCCAACGTCCTGACTTTC. Translating gives CASSIAARGANVLTF. Supplemented by reference TRBV19 and TRBJ2-6, the full variable domain reads DGGITQSPKYLFRKEGQNVTLSCEQNLNHDAMYWYRQDPGQGLRLIYYSQIVNDFQKGDIAEGYSVSREKKESFPLTVTSAQKNPTAFYLCASSIAARGANVLTFGAGSRLTVL.

Notes on this clone: A junction end diverges from the germline sequence, so it may reflect a read error. The V call is TRBV5-8, the J call TRBJ1-1; no clear D. The CDR3 covers 9 residues. Germline V CDR1 and CDR2: SGHTS, YDEGEE. The CDR3 bases are TGTGCCAGCAGCTTGGCACCCGAGTTC. It translates to CASSLAPEF.

The rearrangement uses TRBV10-3 and TRBJ1-4, with 8 positions matching TRBD1. The CDR3 covers 18 residues. Germline assignment: CDR1 ENHRY and CDR2 SYGVKD. With 1 base clipped from V and 8 bases from J, the junction kept 15 bases outside the gene matches. CDR3 region: CAISEYGTGGGGAEKLFF. CDR3 in DNA: TGTGCCATCAGTGAGTACGGGACAGGAGGAGGGGGAGCCGAAAAACTGTTTTTT.

The chain has TRBV5-6 and TRBJ1-2; D uncertain. Germline values: CDR1 SGHDT, CDR2 YYEEEE. This CDR3 is built from 13 residues. Trimming removed 0 bases from V and 7 bases from J, with 10 bases in between. CDR3 DNA sequence: TGTGCCAGCAGCTTGGACTGGGGTAGTGGCTACACCTTC. This codes for CASSLDWGSGYTF.

The chain employs TRBV30 and TRBJ2-6; weak D call: TRBD2 (6 bases). CDR1 is GTSNPN and CDR2 is SVGIG in the germline V gene (reference sequence). Trimming pared 5 bases from V and 1 base from J, leaving 6 bases between. The CDR3 is 13 amino acids. The CDR3 loop is CAWGGSGANVLTF. The DNA of the CDR3 is TGTGCCTGGGGGGGGTCTGGGGCCAACGTCCTGACTTTC.

The V and J genes are TRBV5-1 and TRBJ2-7; D perhaps matches TRBD2 (7 bases). The V gene's germline CDR1 is SGHRS and CDR2 YFSETQ. V was shortened by 7 bases and J by 2 bases, with 16 bases between the two germline ends. CDR3 length: 14 residues. CDR3 protein: CASSFSGDTYEQYF. In DNA, the CDR3 is TGCGCCAGCTCCTTCAGCGGGGACACCTACGAGCAGTACTTC.

The CDR3 reads CASSQEGGSEQYF. The DNA for the CDR3 is TGCGCCAGCAGCCAAGAGGGCGGGTCCGAGCAGTACTTC. The chain employs TRBV4-3 and TRBJ2-7; TRBD2 might be the D (5 bases). This CDR3 is built from 13 residues. The V end lost 0 bases, the J end lost 6 bases, and 9 bases lay between the germline ends. Germline V gene data show CDR1 as LGHNA and CDR2 as YSLEER.

CDR3 DNA: TGTGCCAGCAGCGCAACCACAGGGGGCACTGAAGCTTTCTTT. Its protein product is CASSATTGGTEAFF. This chain joins TRBV9 and TRBJ1-1; 8 bases line up with TRBD1. From germline, CDR1 is SGDLS and CDR2 YYNGEE. The J segment lost 4 bases and the V segment lost 3 bases, leaving 5 bases of the junction unmatched. The CDR3 consists of 14 residues.

The V and J genes are TRBV16 and TRBJ1-5, with a weak D call TRBD1 (5 bases). The germline V and J ends were trimmed by 1 base and 11 bases, with 15 bases remaining between them. There are 14 residues in the CDR3. CDR1 and CDR2 (germline): KGHSY, FQNENV. The CDR3: CASSQWGPGSAQHF. CDR3 DNA sequence: TGTGCCAGCAGCCAATGGGGCCCGGGGTCGGCCCAGCATTTT.

This clone has just a few counts. The V call is TRBV7-2, the J call TRBJ2-7; D is ambiguous. The CDR3 length is 12 residues. Germline-derived CDR1 and CDR2 are SGHTA and FQGNSA. V was trimmed by 2 bases and J by 6 bases, leaving 8 bases between them. The CDR3: CASSLTEGEQYF. The DNA of the CDR3 is TGTGCCAGCAGCTTAACGGAAGGCGAGCAGTACTTC.

The chain couples TRBV6-1 to TRBJ1-1; D not certain. The length of the CDR3 is 15 residues. The V end lost 2 bases, the J end lost 4 bases, and 14 bases lay between the germline ends. CDR1 is MNHNS, CDR2 SASEGT, per germline. Here the CDR3 reads CASSETAEDITEAFF. CDR3 bases: TGTGCCAGCAGTGAAACTGCTGAGGATATCACTGAAGCTTTCTTT.

V usage is TRBV5-1 and J usage is TRBJ1-4; D perhaps matches TRBD1 (5 bases). Germline CDR1 and CDR2: SGHRS and YFSETQ. This CDR3 contains 15 residues. V was cut by 4 bases and J by 8 bases, with 18 bases left in between. CDR3 in DNA: TGCGCCAGCAGCGACGGGGCCTCCGGGCGGGAAAAACTGTTTTTT. Amino acid sequence: CASSDGASGREKLFF.

This clone was counted a single time. The genes are TRBV7-3 and TRBJ2-1; 7 bases fit TRBD1. The length of the CDR3 is 15 residues. The junction had 11 bases not matched to a gene; V was cut back by 6 bases and J by 6 bases. Germline values: CDR1 SGHTA, CDR2 FQGTGA. The CDR3 loop is CASSLPDRPLNEQFF. The CDR3 DNA sequence: TGTGCCAGCAGTCTCCCGGACAGGCCCCTCAATGAGCAGTTCTTC.

The chain carries TRBV24-1 and TRBJ2-3; tentatively, D is TRBD1 or TRBD2 (5 bases each). With 9 bases removed from V and 6 bases from J, the gap between germline ends came to 18 bases. This CDR3 region has 14 residues. Germline V CDR1 and CDR2: KGHDR, SFDVKD. Here the CDR3 DNA reads TGTGCCACCTCGCCGGGACGGCAGACCGATACGCAGTATTTT. Its translation is CATSPGRQTDTQYF.

V and J are TRBV4-1 and TRBJ1-5, with TRBD1 matching 7 bases. The V segment lost 1 base and the J segment 7 bases; nucleotides outside the gene matches: 4. This CDR3 comprises 14 residues. The germline V gene has CDR1 MGHRA and CDR2 YSYEKL. In DNA form, the CDR3 reads TGCGCCAGCAGCCAAGCTGCAGGGGGACAGCCCCAGCATTTT. This encodes CASSQAAGGQPQHF.

The chain employs TRBV12-5 and TRBJ2-7, with a tentative D call TRBD2 (5 bases). CDR3 length equals 12 residues. CDR1 is LGHNT and CDR2 is FRNRAP in the germline V gene. Trimming removed 3 bases from V and 3 bases from J, with 6 bases in between. The CDR3, as DNA: TGTGCTAGTGGTTTTGAGGGCTACGAGCAGTACTTC. Translating gives CASGFEGYEQYF.

This sequence joins TRBV5-8 and TRBJ1-1; 7 bases line up with TRBD1. V shed 10 bases and J 1 base; nucleotides not matched to a gene: 16. This CDR3 has 16 residues. Germline CDR1 and CDR2: SGHTS and YDEGEE. CDR3 amino acids: CASQRGRRPKNTEAFF. In DNA form, the CDR3 reads TGTGCCTCTCAAAGGGGGCGGCGACCTAAGAACACTGAAGCTTTCTTT.

V usage is TRBV27 and J usage is TRBJ2-1; 8 bases line up with TRBD2. Germline V CDR1 and CDR2: MNHEY, SMNVEV (reference sequence). This CDR3 spans 15 amino acids. V shed 2 bases, J shed 3 bases, and the junction held 3 bases outside the gene matches. The CDR3 spells CASSLAGGLYNEQFF. CDR3 nucleotide sequence: TGTGCCAGCAGTTTAGCGGGGGGCCTCTACAATGAGCAGTTCTTC.

This rearrangement joins TRBV11-2 to TRBJ2-2, with 15 bases aligning to TRBD2. CDR1 and CDR2 from the germline V gene are SGHAT and FQNNGV. J gave up 1 base and V 5 bases, and 5 bases lay outside the gene matches. The CDR3 contains 18 residues. This CDR3 is CASSRTSGGAENTGELFF. The CDR3 coding sequence is TGTGCCAGCAGCCGGACTAGCGGGGGGGCCGAGAACACCGGGGAGCTGTTTTTT.

The chain has TRBV3-1 (or the pseudogene TRBV3-2) and TRBJ2-5, with D maybe TRBD2 (6 bases). Trimming stripped 1 base from V and 7 bases from J, with 19 bases between. The V gene's germline CDR1 is LGHDT and CDR2 YNNKEL (reference sequence). The CDR3 totals 16 residues. For the CDR3, the DNA is TGTGCCAGCAGCCAAGGAGGGGCGGGGAGCCGTGTGACCCAGTACTTC. Amino acids: CASSQGGAGSRVTQYF.

J is TRBJ1-1 and V is TRBV10-1; D might be TRBD1 (6 bases). Germline CDR1 and CDR2: WNHNN and SYGVQD (reference sequence). The CDR3 totals 14 residues. V gave up 7 bases and J gave up 1 base, with 13 bases separating them. The CDR3 bases are TGCGCCAGCAATGGAGGACAGTCGAACACTGAAGCTTTCTTT. This sequence encodes CASNGGQSNTEAFF.

This chain connects TRBV10-1 to TRBJ2-2; D unclear. Trimming cost V 11 bases and J 3 bases, with 34 bases left between them. The CDR3 is 20 residues long. Looked up from germline, CDR1 is WNHNN and CDR2 is SYGVQD (reference sequence). The CDR3 reads CAGIGDGPATIRWYTGELFF. CDR3 nucleotide sequence: TGCGCCGGGATAGGAGACGGGCCAGCCACGATTAGATGGTACACCGGGGAGCTGTTTTTT.

V gene TRBV7-9 combines with J gene TRBJ2-5; D is undetermined. Germline V gives CDR1 SEHNR, CDR2 FQNEAQ (reference sequence). CDR3 size: 11 residues. V lost 5 bases and J 1 base, leaving 2 bases between the germline ends. Here the CDR3 reads CASSRQETQYF. CDR3 nucleotide sequence: TGTGCCAGCAGCCGCCAAGAGACCCAGTACTTC. Together with reference TRBV7-9 and TRBJ2-5, the CDR3 gives the full variable domain: DTGVSQNPRHKITKRGQNVTFRCDPISEHNRLYWYRQTLGQGPEFLTYFQNEAQLEKSRLLSDRFSAERPKGSFSTLEIQRTEQGDSAMYLCASSRQETQYFGPGTRLLVL.

The chain uses TRBV13 and TRBJ1-1, with D perhaps TRBD1 (5 bases). The CDR3 runs 15 residues. Germline lookup yields CDR1 PRHDT and CDR2 FYEKMQ (reference sequence). Trimming cost V 5 bases and J 1 base, with 14 bases left between them. The CDR3 region has the DNA TGTGCCAGCAGCGGGGGGGTGCTAGGGAACACTGAAGCTTTCTTT. Protein: CASSGGVLGNTEAFF.

The rearrangement uses TRBV5-6 and TRBJ2-5; perhaps TRBD1 as D (6 bases). The germline V gene encodes CDR1 SGHDT and CDR2 YYEEEE. The V and J ends lost 7 bases and 5 bases respectively, with 21 bases between them. CDR3 length: 15 residues. The CDR3 sequence: CASGSLGTGRETQYF. CDR3 bases: TGTGCCAGCGGAAGCTTGGGAACAGGGCGGGAGACCCAGTACTTC. The variable domain in full, with the rest retrieved from reference TRBV5-6 and TRBJ2-5, is DAGVTQSPTHLIKTRGQQVTLRCSPKSGHDTVSWYQQALGQGPQFIFQYYEEEERQRGNFPDRFSGHQFPNYSSELNVNALLLGDSALYLCASGSLGTGRETQYFGPGTRLLVL.

V gene TRBV9 combines with J gene TRBJ1-1, with a weak D call TRBD1 (5 bases). The CDR3 sequence is 14 residues long. Trimming pared 1 base from V and 3 bases from J, leaving 10 bases between. Germline values: CDR1 SGDLS, CDR2 YYNGEE. In DNA form, the CDR3 reads TGTGCCAGCAGCGTACAGGGCGGAGACACTGAAGCTTTCTTT. Translating it yields CASSVQGGDTEAFF.

The J gene is TRBJ2-1, the V gene TRBV3-1 (or the pseudogene TRBV3-2); D ambiguous. The CDR3 totals 13 residues. V was cut by 1 base and J by 7 bases, with 8 bases left in between. Germline assignment: CDR1 LGHDT and CDR2 YNNKEL (reference sequence). In DNA, the CDR3 is TGTGCCAGCAGCCAAGGTGTGCTAAATGAGCAGTTCTTC. This gives the protein CASSQGVLNEQFF.

The chain carries TRBV19 and TRBJ2-6; TRBD2 might be the D (6 bases). The CDR3 covers 16 residues. The V gene lost 7 bases and the J gene lost 2 bases, with 15 bases spanning the gap. Per germline, CDR1 LNHDA and CDR2 SQIVND (reference sequence). CDR3 DNA: TGTGCCAGTACGGAGGGGCGGCAAACTGGGGCCAACGTCCTGACTTTC. Its protein product is CASTEGRQTGANVLTF.

The J gene is TRBJ1-3, the V gene TRBV7-9; D not certain. This CDR3 contains 15 residues. V lost 3 bases and J 0 bases, leaving 9 bases between the germline ends. Looked up from germline, CDR1 is SEHNR and CDR2 is FQNEAQ (reference sequence). The CDR3 protein is CASSLNTVSGNTIYF. For the CDR3, the DNA is TGTGCCAGCAGCTTGAACACGGTCTCTGGAAACACCATATATTTT.

The chain recombines TRBV24-1 with TRBJ1-2, with D possibly matching TRBD1 (5 bases). The CDR3 is 14 amino acids. Per the germline V gene, CDR1 is KGHDR and CDR2 is SFDVKD. The germline V and J ends were trimmed by 5 bases and 8 bases, with 17 bases remaining between them. The CDR3 bases are TGTGCCACCAGTGGACCGGGGCCCGACCAGGGCTACACCTTC. This encodes CATSGPGPDQGYTF.

This rearrangement joins TRBV7-8 to TRBJ2-7; D could derive from TRBD1 or TRBD2 (5 bases each). There are 13 residues in the CDR3. CDR1 and CDR2 from the germline V gene are SGHVS and FQNEAQ. With 10 bases removed from V and 2 bases from J, the gap between germline ends came to 15 bases. CDR3 amino acids: CAIAAQGPYEQYF. The CDR3, as DNA: TGTGCCATCGCCGCCCAGGGACCCTACGAGCAGTACTTC.